A single sample gave rise to the 3 T cell receptor beta chains below, sequenced in a study of breast tumors, draining lymph nodes, adjacent tissues. TCRdb re-analysed the multiplex PCR reads in MiXCR, keeping a single row per CDR3 protein. The sample lists 12,000 or so distinct CDR3 sequences, about 48% seen once, with 35% to 45% in the top ten. Sequenced input: breast tumor tissue. The source of these receptors is a female donor with breast cancer. Some clones in this sample may be carry-over from other donors' samples.

The chain combines TRBV11-3 with TRBJ2-3; 9 bases match TRBD2. Germline trimming cut 4 bases from V and 3 bases from J; bases unmatched to any gene: 2. The germline gives CDR1 SGHNT, CDR2 YENEEA. The CDR3 contains 14 residues. The CDR3 here is CASSSTSGTDTQYF. The CDR3 DNA sequence: TGTGCCAGCAGCTCTACTAGCGGGACAGATACGCAGTATTTT.

V is TRBV6-4 and J is TRBJ2-3, with a tentative D call TRBD2 (6 bases). This CDR3 region has 13 residues. Germline V lookup: CDR1 MRHNA, CDR2 SNTAGT. The V gene lost 5 bases and the J gene lost 4 bases, with 10 bases spanning the gap. The CDR3 loop is CASSRDFSDTQYF. The CDR3 region has the DNA TGTGCCAGCAGTAGGGACTTTTCAGATACGCAGTATTTT.

This clonotype appeared many times. J is TRBJ2-4 and V is TRBV7-2; D is possibly TRBD1 or TRBD2 (5 bases each). The germline gives CDR1 SGHTA, CDR2 FQGNSA. Trimming shortened V by 1 base and J by 0 bases, and 25 bases separated the two germline ends. CDR3 size: 21 residues. CDR3 loop: CASSLGIRSGEGPRAKNIQYF. The CDR3 DNA is TGTGCCAGCAGCTTAGGTATCAGGTCGGGTGAGGGGCCGCGAGCCAAAAACATTCAGTACTTC. The variable domain in full, with the rest retrieved from reference TRBV7-2 and TRBJ2-4, is GAGVSQSPSNKVTEKGKDVELRCDPISGHTALYWYRQSLGQGLEFLIYFQGNSAPDKSGLPSDRFSAERTGGSVSTLTIQRTQQEDSAVYLCASSLGIRSGEGPRAKNIQYFGAGTRLSVL.